A selection of T cell receptor beta chains follows, all from one sample in a study of blood T cell repertoires in COVID-19. The assay was immunoSEQ multiplex PCR, and TCRdb's table has in-frame clones only and misses some. The data contain roughly 260,000 clones, about 89% of them seen just once; the ten biggest clones take up about 1.2%. Sequencing was performed on PBMCs or T cells enriched from blood (not recorded which). The receptors shown here come from a human donor in a cohort exposed to, infected with or recovered from COVID-19 (not recorded which). The donor label of this sample is uncertain. Each CDR3 is given with its conserved first and last residue. For some rows the clone size is stated as once, few or many, or as a class when expanded; others skip it.

j_call clone_size v_call cdr3_aa
TRBJ2-7 . TRBV5-1 CASSLEGANYEQYF
TRBJ1-4 . TRBV10-1 CASSALIYRGANEKLFF
TRBJ2-3 . TRBV25-1 CASAPENTNTQYF
TRBJ1-3 . TRBV18 CASSPRIAQDSGNTIYF
TRBJ2-3 . TRBV9 CASSVGTRLRTDTQYF
TRBJ2-5 . TRBV18 CASSPNSGGNQETQYF
TRBJ2-7 . TRBV6-6 CASRTGLADSYEQYF
TRBJ1-3 . TRBV7-9 CASSSTAEGVRMSGNTIYF
TRBJ2-7 . TRBV27 CASKSGVEQYF
TRBJ1-5 . TRBV29-1 CSIRTVGDQPQHF
TRBJ2-7 . TRBV12-3/TRBV12-4 CASSLGQGYEQYF
TRBJ1-5 . TRBV19 CASSPPTGNDQPQHF
TRBJ2-1 . TRBV5-6 CASSLYRGQWDEQFF
TRBJ2-1 . TRBV27 CASSYDSYNEQFF
TRBJ1-5 . TRBV5-1 CASSLGNADQPQHF
TRBJ1-1 . TRBV2 CASSAPGNTEAFF
TRBJ2-5 once TRBV7-9 CASSYGTSGGARETQYF
TRBJ2-1 . TRBV7-9 CASSLTTNHNEQFF
TRBJ1-1 . TRBV2 CASSVAREAFF
TRBJ2-5 . TRBV7-2 CASSLGGGLAGGRETQYF
TRBJ1-6 . TRBV9 CASSVEAGDSPLHF
TRBJ1-4 . TRBV30 CAWSFQGEKLFF
TRBJ1-1 . TRBV5-1 CASSLVDRGFTEAFF
TRBJ2-7 . TRBV15 CAPYLDRQPYEQYF
TRBJ1-5 . TRBV19 CASSSTANQPQHF
TRBJ1-1 . TRBV5-1 CASSPTGYTEAFF
TRBJ1-1 . TRBV5-1 CASSLIAHMNTEAFF
TRBJ2-1 . TRBV4-2 CASSQESAASSYNEQFF
TRBJ2-1 . TRBV5-1 CASSFVPGLAGGSSYNEQFF
TRBJ1-2 . TRBV12-3/TRBV12-4 CASSLEGNYGYTF
TRBJ1-4 . TRBV18 CASSPQGAREKLFF
TRBJ1-5 . TRBV5-6 CASSLGGSRGRNQPQHF
TRBJ1-1 . TRBV5-6 CASSLVNRGGKNTEAFF